The rows below give T cell receptor beta chains drawn from one sample of a study of blood T cell repertoires in COVID-19. The data were produced by immunoSEQ multiplex PCR, yet TCRdb's version contains in-frame clones alone and is incomplete. Counted here are 70,000 to 80,000 clones, around 84% occurring once; the ten biggest clones make up 10% to 15%. Sequenced: peripheral blood. The source is a human donor in a cohort sampled during active COVID-19. The CDR3 runs from the conserved cysteine through the conserved F or W. Fields, in order: V gene, J gene, CDR3 protein.

TRBV18	TRBJ1-2	CASSPLAFYGYTF
TRBV6-5	TRBJ2-6	CASRPTEAGANVLTF
TRBV18	TRBJ1-3	CASSPPAQGSGNTIYF
TRBV9	TRBJ2-1	CASSVGSEQFF
TRBV6-5	TRBJ1-2	CASSYAGGAGNYGYTF
TRBV5-1	TRBJ2-7	CASTRGAGDSYEQYF
TRBV27	TRBJ1-5	CASSLGGSNQPQHF
TRBV5-1	TRBJ2-7	CASSLEGTRGEQYF
TRBV28	TRBJ1-1	CASSNGQLMNTEAFF
TRBV6-1	TRBJ1-2	CASSATGQGSWRGGYTF
TRBV6-6	TRBJ1-1	CASSYSWDIAEAFF
TRBV9	TRBJ1-5	CASSVASGDQPQHF
TRBV11-1	TRBJ1-2	CASSSQQGGHGYTF
TRBV6-6	TRBJ2-1	CAAAGSSYNEQFF
TRBV19	TRBJ2-5	CAIPGGAGDKTQYF
TRBV27	TRBJ2-1	CASSLPGQFSEQFF
TRBV6-5	TRBJ2-3	CASSYGQREWDTQYF
TRBV6-6	TRBJ1-2	CASSPGQGVSGYTF
TRBV19	TRBJ1-5	CASSIGGTFRNQPQHF
TRBV6-1	TRBJ2-7	CASSDYSGKNYEQYF
TRBV6-5	TRBJ1-5	CASSYSYGAYQPQHF
TRBV27	TRBJ2-4	CASSLRGQGGKYIQYF